Presented here are 19 T cell receptor beta chains from one specimen sequenced in a study of yellow fever vaccine responses in identical twins (dated by TCRdb to 2016 to 2018). The method was RT-PCR. The listed sequencing device is Illumina HiSeq 2500. In-frame beta chains were kept once TCRdb had trimmed the public reads at Q25 with fastp and called clones with MiXCR. Rows merge per CDR3 protein into single entries with the most common DNA and genes. The sample data list some 15,000 distinct CDR3 sequences, and around 84% of these were observed just once. 1.8% of the sample goes to the ten largest clones. The sample consisted of T cells from blood (PBMCs), unsorted or a sorted subset (not recorded which), taken before or after yellow fever vaccination (not recorded which). These receptors all stem from a woman between 18 and 29 years old who received the yellow fever vaccine. Donor details come from another sample of the same person, matched by shared clones.

The chain uses TRBV12-3 or TRBV12-4 and TRBJ2-3; 10 bases are shared with TRBD2. This CDR3 contains 16 residues. V lost 4 bases to trimming and J lost 0 bases; unmatched junction nucleotides: 4. CDR3 residues: CASSSGLAASTDTQYF. CDR3 nucleotides: TGTGCCAGCAGTTCCGGACTAGCGGCTAGCACAGATACGCAGTATTTT.

The table lists this clonotype with a few counts. This chain connects TRBV5-4 to TRBJ2-1; 8 bases fit TRBD2. CDR1 SGHNT and CDR2 YYREEE come from the germline V gene (reference sequence). The CDR3 sequence is 15 residues long. V lost 2 bases, J lost 9 bases, and 10 bases stayed unmatched. The CDR3: CASSFGGVLAGEQFF. CDR3 coding DNA: TGTGCCAGCAGCTTTGGGGGCGTTCTAGCGGGTGAGCAGTTCTTC.

J is TRBJ2-7 and V is TRBV21-1; the DNA was not compared with TRBD1, the D call given in the table. TRBV21-1 is reported as a pseudogene. The CDR3 spans 18 residues. The CDR3 sequence: CASSKGPYPGQVMYEQYF. Written as DNA, the CDR3 is TGTGCCAGCAGCAAAGGGCCGTACCCGGGACAGGTTATGTACGAGCAGTACTTC.

This chain uses TRBV11-2 with TRBJ2-7; no clear D gene. V lost 3 bases, J lost 0 bases, and 12 bases lay in between. In germline, CDR1 is SGHAT, CDR2 FQNNGV. This CDR3 has 15 residues. The CDR3 reads CASSFGSSGSYEQYF. As DNA, the CDR3 is TGTGCCAGCAGCTTCGGGTCGTCAGGCTCCTACGAGCAGTACTTC.

The chain carries TRBV29-1 and TRBJ2-7; the match to TRBD1 covers 7 bases. Germline V CDR1 and CDR2: SQVTM, ANQGSEA. V trimming: 6 bases; J trimming: 5 bases; junction bases outside the gene matches: 10. This CDR3 is built from 13 residues. The CDR3 bases are TGCAGCGTCTACAAGACAGGGATCCACGAGCAGTACTTC. It specifies CSVYKTGIHEQYF.

The CDR3 sequence: CASATPISYNEQFF. The CDR3 coding sequence is TGTGCCAGCGCGACCCCGATCTCCTACAATGAGCAGTTCTTC. This chain joins TRBV18 and TRBJ2-1; D call uncertain. Deletions cut 8 bases from V and 0 bases from J, with 11 bases between. Looked up from germline, CDR1 is KGHSH and CDR2 is LQKENI. This CDR3 region has 14 residues.

CDR3 region: CASSWDRNTEAFF. CDR3 bases: TGTGCCAGCAGCTGGGACAGGAACACTGAAGCTTTCTTT. The genes are TRBV11-3 and TRBJ1-1, with TRBD1 matching over 7 bases. The CDR3 sequence is 13 residues long. Germline CDR1 reads SGHNT; CDR2 reads YENEEA. V trimming: 4 bases; J trimming: 1 base; junction bases outside the gene matches: 0.

This clonotype was counted a single time. This chain joins TRBV12-3 or TRBV12-4 and TRBJ2-2; 7 positions match TRBD2. V trimming: 3 bases; J trimming: 2 bases; junction bases outside the gene matches: 3. The CDR3 is 15 amino acids. The CDR3 sequence: CASSFGTTNTGELFF. CDR3 sequence (DNA): TGTGCCAGCAGTTTCGGGACTACCAACACCGGGGAGCTGTTTTTT.

The V gene is TRBV19, the J gene TRBJ2-1; TRBD2 agrees at 8 bases. With V trimmed by 7 bases and J by 3 bases, 11 bases remained unmatched. The CDR3 is 16 amino acids. Germline V gene sequence: CDR1 LNHDA, CDR2 SQIVND (reference sequence). The CDR3 protein is CASNLGGLAGYNEQFF. The DNA for the CDR3 is TGTGCCAGTAACTTAGGTGGGCTAGCGGGCTACAATGAGCAGTTCTTC.

The V gene is TRBV29-1, the J gene TRBJ2-1, with no clear D. CDR1 and CDR2 from the germline V gene are SQVTM and ANQGSEA. Trimming shortened V by 5 bases and J by 0 bases, and 8 bases separated the two germline ends. There are 13 residues in the CDR3. The CDR3 region has the DNA TGCAGCGTTAGTCGATTCTCCTACAATGAGCAGTTCTTC. It specifies CSVSRFSYNEQFF.

V gene TRBV12-3 or TRBV12-4 combines with J gene TRBJ1-1; D gene unclear. The CDR3 consists of 13 residues. Trimming took off 2 bases at V and 9 bases at J, with 13 bases between the two ends. The CDR3: CASSLRQADKAFF. CDR3 nucleotide sequence: TGTGCCAGCAGTTTAAGACAAGCCGACAAAGCTTTCTTT.

The rearrangement joins TRBV11-3 to TRBJ2-1; D is possibly TRBD2 (5 bases). The CDR3 has 17 amino acids. In germline, CDR1 is SGHNT, CDR2 YENEEA. Trimming took 1 base from V and 0 from J, leaving 13 bases between them. CDR3 sequence (DNA): TGTGCCAGCAGCTTAGGAGGCGGCGCGGGCTCCTACAATGAGCAGTTCTTC. This codes for CASSLGGGAGSYNEQFF.

The J gene is TRBJ2-5, the V gene TRBV7-9; 11 bases agree with TRBD2. The CDR3 is 18 amino acids. V trimming: 2 bases; J trimming: 4 bases; junction bases outside the gene matches: 12. The V gene's germline CDR1 is SEHNR and CDR2 FQNEAQ (reference sequence). The CDR3 region has the DNA TGTGCCAGCAGCTTAACCGGGACAGATGGACTAGCGGGAGAGACCCAGTACTTC. It translates to CASSLTGTDGLAGETQYF.

This clonotype was seen only once. The V and J genes are TRBV29-1 and TRBJ2-7, with D possibly called TRBD1 or TRBD2 (5 bases each). The CDR3 sequence is 14 residues long. The germline gives CDR1 SQVTM, CDR2 ANQGSEA. V was cut by 0 bases and J by 3 bases, with 12 bases left in between. CDR3 loop: CSVEDPQGDYEQYF. CDR3 nucleotides: TGCAGCGTTGAAGATCCCCAGGGAGACTACGAGCAGTACTTC.

V and J are TRBV29-1 and TRBJ2-3; D is unclear. V gave up 6 bases and J gave up 2 bases, with 6 bases separating them. CDR3 length equals 11 residues. The germline gives CDR1 SQVTM, CDR2 ANQGSEA. CDR3 protein: CSVLLTDTQYF. The CDR3 nucleotides are TGCAGCGTCCTACTCACAGATACGCAGTATTTT.

CDR3 loop: CASSLLGGQGDTQYF. CDR3 sequence (DNA): TGTGCCAGCAGCTTGCTTGGTGGACAGGGGGATACGCAGTATTTT. This chain uses TRBV11-1 with TRBJ2-3, with 9 bases matching TRBD1. The J segment lost 6 bases and the V segment lost 3 bases, leaving 7 bases of the junction unmatched. The CDR3 is 15 residues long. Looked up from germline, CDR1 is SGHAT and CDR2 is FQDESV (reference sequence).

This clonotype came up a few times. The chain has TRBV11-2 and TRBJ2-7, with D possibly being TRBD1 (6 bases). V was trimmed by 4 bases and J by 7 bases, leaving 14 bases between them. Germline V gene sequence: CDR1 SGHAT, CDR2 FQNNGV. The CDR3 covers 13 residues. The CDR3: CASSSNRDLEQYF. CDR3 nucleotide sequence: TGTGCCAGCAGCTCTAACAGGGATTTGGAGCAGTACTTC. Full variable domain (outside the CDR3, taken from reference TRBV11-2 and TRBJ2-7): EAGVAQSPRYKIIEKRQSVAFWCNPISGHATLYWYQQILGQGPKLLIQFQNNGVVDDSQLPKDRFSAERLKGVDSTLKIQPAKLEDSAVYLCASSSNRDLEQYFGPGTRLTVT.

This clonotype was observed a handful of times. This chain uses TRBV12-3 or TRBV12-4 with TRBJ1-1; TRBD1 matches 7 bases. The J segment lost 12 bases and the V segment lost 3 bases, leaving 19 bases of the junction unmatched. The CDR3 sequence is 16 residues long. The DNA for the CDR3 is TGTGCCAGCAGTTTTGGTAAAGCTGGGGACAGAGATCGGACTTTCTTT. Protein sequence: CASSFGKAGDRDRTFF.

The chain couples TRBV20-1 to TRBJ2-1, with D maybe TRBD2 (5 bases). Germline V gene data show CDR1 as DFQATT and CDR2 as SNEGSKA (reference sequence). CDR3 length: 15 residues. Trimming took off 3 bases at V and 3 bases at J, with 15 bases between the two ends. The CDR3 sequence: CSARPPERVYNEQFF. CDR3 nucleotide sequence: TGCAGTGCTAGGCCCCCTGAGAGGGTCTACAATGAGCAGTTCTTC.